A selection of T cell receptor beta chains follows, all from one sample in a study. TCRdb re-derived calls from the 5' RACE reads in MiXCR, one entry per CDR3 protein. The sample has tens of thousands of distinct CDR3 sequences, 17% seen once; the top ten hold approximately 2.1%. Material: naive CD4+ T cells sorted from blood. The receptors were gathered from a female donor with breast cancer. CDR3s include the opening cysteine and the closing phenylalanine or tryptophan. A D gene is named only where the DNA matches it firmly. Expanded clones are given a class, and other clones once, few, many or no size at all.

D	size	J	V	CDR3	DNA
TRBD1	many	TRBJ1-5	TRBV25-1	CASTLLDRGHSQPQHF	TGTGCCAGCACCTTATTAGACAGGGGGCATAGTCAGCCCCAGCATTTT
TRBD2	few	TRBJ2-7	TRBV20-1	CSARGPGLAGGIYEQYF	TGCAGTGCTAGAGGACCTGGACTAGCGGGAGGTATTTACGAGCAGTACTTC
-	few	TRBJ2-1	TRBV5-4	CASSLGMEGNEQFF	TGTGCCAGCAGCTTGGGGATGGAGGGAAATGAGCAGTTCTTC
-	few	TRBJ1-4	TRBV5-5	CASSLVGRSATNEKLFF	TGTGCCAGCAGCTTGGTTGGCAGGTCAGCAACTAATGAAAAACTGTTTTTT
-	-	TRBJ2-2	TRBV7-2	CASSSEGTKNTGELFF	TGTGCCAGCAGCTCCGAGGGCACTAAGAACACCGGGGAGCTGTTTTTT
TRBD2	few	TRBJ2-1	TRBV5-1	CASRGTSGSLTEFF	TGCGCCAGCAGGGGGACTAGCGGGAGCCTTACGGAGTTCTTC
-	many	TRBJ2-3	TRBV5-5	CASSLDNWDTDTQYF	TGTGCCAGCAGCTTGGACAACTGGGACACAGATACGCAGTATTTT
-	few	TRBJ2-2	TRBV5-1	CASSFSRVSNTGELFF	TGCGCCAGCAGCTTCAGCAGGGTGTCGAACACCGGGGAGCTGTTTTTT
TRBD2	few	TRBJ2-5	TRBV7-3	CASSLAGGVQETQYF	TGTGCCAGCAGCTTGGCGGGAGGGGTTCAAGAGACCCAGTACTTC
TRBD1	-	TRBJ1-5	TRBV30	CAWSTGEGQPQHF	TGTGCCTGGAGTACAGGGGAGGGTCAGCCCCAGCATTTT
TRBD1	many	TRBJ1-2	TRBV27	CASSSPTGGYGYTF	TGTGCCAGCAGCTCTCCCACAGGGGGTTATGGCTACACCTTC
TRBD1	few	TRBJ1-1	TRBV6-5	CASSYSGQGSEAFF	TGTGCCAGCAGTTACTCGGGACAGGGATCCGAAGCTTTCTTT
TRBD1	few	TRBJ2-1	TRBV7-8	CASSLAGLDRVTNNEQFF	TGTGCCAGCAGCTTAGCAGGGTTAGACAGGGTGACGAACAATGAGCAGTTCTTC
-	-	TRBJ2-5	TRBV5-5	CASSLWGPQETQYF	TGTGCCAGCAGCTTGTGGGGGCCCCAAGAGACCCAGTACTTC
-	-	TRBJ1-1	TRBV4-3	CASSQEGGRYTEAFF	TGCGCCAGCAGCCAAGAGGGCGGACGTTACACTGAAGCTTTCTTT
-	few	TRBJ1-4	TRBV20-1	CSATRGQYEKLFF	TGCAGTGCTACGAGAGGACAGTACGAAAAACTGTTTTTT
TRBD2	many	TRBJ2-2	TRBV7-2	CASSLVSGGRVVGELFF	TGTGCCAGCAGCTTAGTCAGCGGGGGGCGTGTGGTCGGGGAGCTGTTTTTT
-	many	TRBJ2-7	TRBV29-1	CSVRVSYEQYF	TGCAGCGTGAGGGTCTCCTACGAGCAGTACTTC
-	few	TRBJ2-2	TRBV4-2	CASSQRQANTGELFF	TGTGCCAGCAGCCAAAGACAGGCCAACACCGGGGAGCTGTTTTTT
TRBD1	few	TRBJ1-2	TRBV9	CASTPSGAAGGIYGYTF	TGTGCCAGCACCCCAAGCGGGGCAGCAGGGGGGATTTATGGCTACACCTTC
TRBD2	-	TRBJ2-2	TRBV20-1	CSARDSGRSLNTGELFF	TGCAGTGCTAGAGATAGCGGGAGAAGCTTGAACACCGGGGAGCTGTTTTTT
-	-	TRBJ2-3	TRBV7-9	CASSFSGRGTDTQYF	TGTGCCAGCAGCTTTTCGGGAAGGGGCACAGATACGCAGTATTTT
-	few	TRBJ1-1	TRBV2	CASIGQRNTEAFF	TGTGCCAGCATCGGACAGAGGAACACTGAAGCTTTCTTT
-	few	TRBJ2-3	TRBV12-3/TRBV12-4	CASSLSTWDVGTDTQYF	TGTGCCAGCAGTTTATCTACGTGGGACGTAGGCACAGATACGCAGTATTTT
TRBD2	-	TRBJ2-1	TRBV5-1	CASSLSFAGGPYKEQFF	TGCGCCAGCAGCTTGAGTTTCGCGGGAGGGCCCTACAAGGAGCAGTTCTTC
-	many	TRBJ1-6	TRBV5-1	CASSRQGADNSPLHF	TGCGCCAGCAGCCGGCAGGGTGCGGATAATTCACCCCTCCACTTT
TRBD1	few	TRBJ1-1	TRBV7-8	CASSLVGTGRALTEAFF	TGTGCCAGCAGCTTAGTGGGGACAGGGCGGGCCTTGACTGAAGCTTTCTTT
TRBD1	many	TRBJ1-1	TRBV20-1	CSAPGTGGATEAFF	TGCAGTGCTCCAGGGACAGGGGGCGCGACGGAAGCTTTCTTT
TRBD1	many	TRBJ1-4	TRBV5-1	CASSSGQWGEKLFF	TGCGCCAGCAGCTCGGGACAGTGGGGTGAAAAACTGTTTTTT
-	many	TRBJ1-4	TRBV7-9	CASSNAEKLFF	TGTGCCAGCAGCAACGCCGAAAAACTGTTTTTT
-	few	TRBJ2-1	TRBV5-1	CASTPLPDRTYNEQFF	TGCGCCAGCACCCCTTTACCGGACCGGACTTACAATGAGCAGTTCTTC
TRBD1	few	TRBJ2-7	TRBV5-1	CASSLAAGGPGEQYF	TGCGCCAGCAGCTTGGCGGCAGGGGGCCCCGGCGAGCAGTACTTC
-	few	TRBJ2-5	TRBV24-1	CATSEGARETQYF	TGTGCCACCTCGGAGGGGGCGCGGGAGACCCAGTACTTC
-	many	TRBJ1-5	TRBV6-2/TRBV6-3	CASSYSKRLRNQPQHF	TGTGCCAGCAGTTACTCCAAGCGACTCCGCAATCAGCCCCAGCATTTT
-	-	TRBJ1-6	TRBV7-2	CASSILTGNSPLHF	TGTGCCAGCAGCATCCTGACAGGCAATTCACCCCTCCACTTT
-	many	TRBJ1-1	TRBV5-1	CASSLVAGGNTEAFF	TGCGCCAGCAGCTTGGTGGCTGGTGGGAACACTGAAGCTTTCTTT
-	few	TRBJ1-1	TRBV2	CASSLTENTEAFF	TGTGCCAGCAGCCTGACGGAGAACACTGAAGCTTTCTTT
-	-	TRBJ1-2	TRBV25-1	CASSAANYGYTF	TGTGCCAGCAGTGCCGCAAACTATGGCTACACCTTC
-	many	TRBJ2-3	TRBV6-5	CASSYTRTDTQYF	TGTGCCAGCAGTTATACTCGCACAGATACGCAGTATTTT
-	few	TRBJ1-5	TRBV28	CASSPSGGGVVGNQPQHF	TGTGCCAGCAGTCCCTCGGGGGGGGGGGTAGTCGGCAATCAGCCCCAGCATTTT
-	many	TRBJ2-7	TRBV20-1	CSARAVGGRDSYEQYF	TGCAGTGCTAGAGCGGTCGGCGGGCGGGATTCCTACGAGCAGTACTTC